These 10 T cell receptor beta chains share one sample of origin, sequenced in a study. The sorted Tregs were CD4+CD25+CD127-/low cells. TCRdb reprocessed the 5' RACE reads with MiXCR, giving one entry per CDR3 protein. The repertoire holds approximately 50,000 distinct CDR3 sequences, with about 20% as singletons. Source material: tumor-infiltrating Tregs sorted from the breast tumor. These receptors were collected from a female donor with breast cancer.

The V gene is TRBV13, the J gene TRBJ1-2; possible D gene TRBD1, 5 bases. Trimming cost V 2 bases and J 3 bases, with 13 bases left between them. CDR1 and CDR2 from the germline V gene are PRHDT and FYEKMQ (reference sequence). The CDR3 consists of 15 residues. The CDR3 DNA reads as TGTGCCAGCAGCTTAAGGGGTCATGAGGACTATGGCTACACCTTC. Amino acid sequence: CASSLRGHEDYGYTF.

This clonotype has just a few counts. The chain joins TRBV9 to TRBJ2-1; no clear D. The germline V gene encodes CDR1 SGDLS and CDR2 YYNGEE. This CDR3 has 12 residues. The V gene lost 0 bases and the J gene lost 8 bases, with 6 bases spanning the gap. The CDR3: CASSVDPHEQFF. The CDR3 region has the DNA TGTGCCAGCAGCGTAGACCCCCATGAGCAGTTCTTC.

This clonotype occurred a few times. This chain uses TRBV12-3 or TRBV12-4 with TRBJ2-1; D perhaps matches TRBD1 (5 bases). The CDR3 spans 15 residues. Deletions cut 7 bases from V and 5 bases from J, with 18 bases between. This chain's CDR3 is CASTLSGFIHNEQFF. The CDR3 DNA is TGTGCCAGCACCTTATCAGGGTTTATCCACAATGAGCAGTTCTTC.

The chain employs TRBV3-1 and TRBJ2-7; the D gene is possibly TRBD2 (6 bases). CDR3 length: 18 amino acids. The germline CDR1 and CDR2 sequences are LGHDT and YNNKEL (reference sequence). Trimming removed 0 bases at V and 2 bases at J, with 20 bases between. The CDR3 protein is CASSQDDPLGWGAYEQYF. CDR3 coding DNA: TGTGCCAGCAGCCAAGATGACCCCCTTGGGTGGGGGGCCTACGAGCAGTACTTC.

The genes are TRBV28 and TRBJ2-3, with 7 bases lining up with TRBD2. V shed 7 bases, J shed 3 bases, and the junction held 4 bases outside the gene matches. This CDR3 spans 13 amino acids. Germline loops: CDR1 MDHEN, CDR2 SYDVKM. The CDR3 spells CASTSGTTDTQYF. In DNA form, the CDR3 reads TGTGCCAGCACGAGCGGGACGACAGATACGCAGTATTTT. The entire variable domain, with the rest obtained from reference TRBV28 and TRBJ2-3, is as follows: DVKVTQSSRYLVKRTGEKVFLECVQDMDHENMFWYRQDPGLGLRLIYFSYDVKMKEKGDIPEGYSVSREKKERFSLILESASTNQTSMYLCASTSGTTDTQYFGPGTRLTVL.

With regard to this clonotype: A much larger clone differs by one base, so this may be a read error. This chain connects TRBV7-9 to TRBJ1-2; 9 bases are a match to TRBD1. CDR3 length: 15 residues. Germline CDR1 reads SEHNR; CDR2 reads FQNEAQ (reference sequence). The CDR3 nucleotides read TGTGCCAGCAGCCCGAGGGGGACAGGGTTCTATTGCTACACCTTC. Its translation is CASSPRGTGFYCYTF.

This clonotype has only a few counts. This sequence joins TRBV20-1 and TRBJ1-5; TRBD1 agrees at 11 bases. The CDR3 is made up of 16 amino acids. The V gene end was trimmed by 0 bases and the J gene end by 7 bases; junction bases not matched to a gene: 8. Per the germline V gene, CDR1 is DFQATT and CDR2 is SNEGSKA (reference sequence). The CDR3 region has the DNA TGCAGTGCTAGAGACCAGGGGACAGGGGGAGGACAGCCCCAGCATTTT. Translating it yields CSARDQGTGGGQPQHF.

At least ten counts were recorded for this clonotype. The chain links TRBV12-3 or TRBV12-4 to TRBJ2-7; 8 nucleotides match TRBD2. The junction had 19 bases not matched to a gene; V was cut back by 4 bases and J by 5 bases. The CDR3 covers 18 residues. CDR3 protein: CASSSNPGGAGRQNEQYF. The DNA for the CDR3 is TGTGCCAGCAGTTCCAATCCCGGGGGGGCGGGCCGACAGAACGAGCAGTACTTC.

The chain has TRBV7-9 and TRBJ2-5, with D possibly matching TRBD2 (5 bases). Germline V lookup: CDR1 SEHNR, CDR2 FQNEAQ (reference sequence). Trimming cost V 2 bases and J 5 bases, with 12 bases left between them. The CDR3 has 14 amino acids. The CDR3, as DNA: TGTGCCAGCAGCTTATTTGGAGGCGGGGAGACCCAGTACTTC. Translating it yields CASSLFGGGETQYF. Based on the CDR3 plus reference TRBV7-9 and TRBJ2-5, the full variable domain is DTGVSQNPRHKITKRGQNVTFRCDPISEHNRLYWYRQTLGQGPEFLTYFQNEAQLEKSRLLSDRFSAERPKGSFSTLEIQRTEQGDSAMYLCASSLFGGGETQYFGPGTRLLVL.

This clonotype was observed a handful of times. This sequence joins TRBV11-2 and TRBJ2-6; no reliable D call. The CDR3 is made up of 15 amino acids. V lost 5 bases and J 0 bases, leaving 8 bases between the germline ends. Germline CDR1 reads SGHAT; CDR2 reads FQNNGV. CDR3 residues: CASSRAGSGANVLTF. CDR3 nucleotides: TGTGCCAGCAGCCGGGCAGGCTCTGGGGCCAACGTCCTGACTTTC.